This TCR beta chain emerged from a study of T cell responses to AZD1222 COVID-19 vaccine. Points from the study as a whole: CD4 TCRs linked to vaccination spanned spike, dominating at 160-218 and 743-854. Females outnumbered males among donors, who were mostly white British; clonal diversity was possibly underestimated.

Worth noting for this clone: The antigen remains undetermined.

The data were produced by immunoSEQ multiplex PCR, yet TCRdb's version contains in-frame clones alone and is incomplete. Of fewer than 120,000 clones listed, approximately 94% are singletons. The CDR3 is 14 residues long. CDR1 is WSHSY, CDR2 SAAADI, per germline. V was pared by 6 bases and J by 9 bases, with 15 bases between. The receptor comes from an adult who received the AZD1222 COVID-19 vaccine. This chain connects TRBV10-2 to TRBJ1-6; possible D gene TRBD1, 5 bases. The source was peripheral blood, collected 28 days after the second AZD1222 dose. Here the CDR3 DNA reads TGCGCCAGCAGGGGGGACGGGTGGGGTTCACCCCTCCACTTT. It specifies CASRGDGWGSPLHF.